This T cell receptor beta chain was profiled in a study of glioma-infiltrating T cells after dendritic cell vaccination. Study conclusions and caveats: Only a small number of patients had complete blood and tumor samples.

The immunoSEQ assay amplified TCRB CDR3 from up to 2 ug DNA. Amplification used 60 V beta primers and 13 J beta primers. Sequencing was performed with immunoSEQ multiplex PCR; in TCRdb, only in-frame clones are kept and a portion is missing. Among just under 60,000 clones listed, roughly 83% were seen once. The CDR3 is 15 residues long. Trimming pared 2 bases from V and 3 bases from J, leaving 14 bases between. Germline lookup yields CDR1 SGHNT and CDR2 YYREEE (reference sequence). This clone was detected only once. Its antigen is not identified. The time point here: after dendritic cell vaccination, including at tumor progression/relapse. Isocitrate dehydrogenase mutation was absent in all glioblastoma patients.

The TCR sequence derives from a human donor with glioblastoma. Here the sequenced sample was blood, taken after dendritic cell vaccination. V usage is TRBV5-4 and J usage is TRBJ1-2; no clear D. CDR3 sequence: CASSLAGGGYYGYTF. The CDR3 DNA is TGTGCCAGCAGCTTAGCCGGAGGAGGATACTATGGCTACACCTTC.